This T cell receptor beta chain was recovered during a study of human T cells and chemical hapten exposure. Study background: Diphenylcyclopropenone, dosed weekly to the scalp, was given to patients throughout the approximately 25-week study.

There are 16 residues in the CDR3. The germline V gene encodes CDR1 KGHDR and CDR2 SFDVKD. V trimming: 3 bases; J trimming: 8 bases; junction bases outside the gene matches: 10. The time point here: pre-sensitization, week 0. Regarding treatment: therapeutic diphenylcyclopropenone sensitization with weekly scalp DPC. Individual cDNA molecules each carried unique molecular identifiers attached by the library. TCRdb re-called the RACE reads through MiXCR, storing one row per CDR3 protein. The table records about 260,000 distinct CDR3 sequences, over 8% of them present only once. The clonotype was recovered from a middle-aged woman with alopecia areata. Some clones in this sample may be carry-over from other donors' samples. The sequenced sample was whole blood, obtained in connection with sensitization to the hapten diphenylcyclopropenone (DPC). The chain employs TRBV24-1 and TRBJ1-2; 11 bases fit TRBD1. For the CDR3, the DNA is TGTGCCACCAGTGATGTCCGGGACAGGGGGATTCGGGGCTACACCTTC. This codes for CATSDVRDRGIRGYTF.